These T cell receptor beta chains were read from a single sample in a study of blood T cell repertoires in COVID-19. Here immunoSEQ multiplex PCR was the method, and the copy in TCRdb shows in-frame clones only, minus some. The sample has some 63,000 clones, about 80% seen once. The specimen sequenced was peripheral blood. The receptors were gathered from a human donor in a cohort sampled during active COVID-19. CDR3s include the opening cysteine and the closing phenylalanine or tryptophan. The D gene is left open where the match is weak. Not all rows give a size; the values are once, few, many and, for expanded clones, a class.

NA	TRBD1	TRBJ2-7	TRBV28	CASSRPGTGAYEQYF	TGTGCCAGCAGTCGACCCGGGACAGGGGCCTACGAGCAGTACTTC
NA	NA	TRBJ1-1	TRBV2	CASSERWETEAFF	TGTGCCAGCAGTGAACGGTGGGAGACTGAAGCTTTCTTT
NA	NA	TRBJ2-7	TRBV25-1	CASSESSSSYEQYF	TGTGCCAGCAGTGAATCATCGAGCTCCTACGAGCAGTACTTC
NA	NA	TRBJ2-3	TRBV6-5	CASSNRGSGTDTQYF	TGTGCCAGCAGCAATCGGGGATCCGGCACAGATACGCAGTATTTT
NA	TRBD1	TRBJ2-5	TRBV18	CASSPGQETQYF	TGTGCCAGCTCACCGGGACAGGAGACCCAGTACTTC
NA	TRBD2	TRBJ2-2	TRBV5-1	CASSFSAGTSAGELFF	TGCGCCAGCAGCTTCTCCGCCGGGACTAGCGCCGGGGAGCTGTTTTTT
NA	TRBD2	TRBJ2-3	TRBV4-3	CASSQDIWGGTDTQYF	TGCGCCAGCAGCCAAGATATTTGGGGAGGGACAGATACGCAGTATTTT
NA	NA	TRBJ1-2	TRBV27	CASSRLVYGYTF	TGTGCCAGCAGTCGACTCGTCTATGGCTACACCTTC
NA	TRBD2	TRBJ2-3	TRBV2	CASRLAGASDTQYF	TGTGCCAGCAGGTTAGCGGGAGCATCAGATACGCAGTATTTT
NA	NA	TRBJ1-1	TRBV2	CASITSRLISGFTEAFF	TGTGCCAGCATAACCTCGCGCCTAATCTCAGGGTTTACTGAAGCTTTCTTT
NA	NA	TRBJ2-2	TRBV19	CASSIPGTGELFF	TGTGCCAGTAGTATCCCAGGCACCGGGGAGCTGTTTTTT
once	TRBD1	TRBJ1-5	TRBV3-1/TRBV3-2	CASSRDSSSNQPQHF	TGTGCCAGCAGCCGGGACAGCTCTAGCAATCAGCCCCAGCATTTT
NA	NA	TRBJ2-2	TRBV19	CASSIIAGNTGELFF	TGTGCCAGTAGTATTATTGCGGGGAACACCGGGGAGCTGTTTTTT
NA	TRBD2	TRBJ2-7	TRBV7-3	CASSPGLGSFREQYF	TGTGCCAGCAGCCCTGGACTAGGATCCTTTCGGGAGCAGTACTTC
NA	NA	TRBJ2-2	TRBV27	CASSLLEATGELFF	TGTGCCAGCAGTTTACTAGAGGCTACCGGGGAGCTGTTTTTT
NA	NA	TRBJ2-7	TRBV7-9	CASSLAESSYEQYF	TGTGCCAGCAGCTTAGCGGAGAGCTCCTACGAGCAGTACTTC
NA	NA	TRBJ1-1	TRBV5-4	CASSPPPSGRTEAFF	TGTGCCAGCAGCCCGCCTCCAAGTGGGCGCACTGAAGCTTTCTTT
NA	TRBD2	TRBJ2-2	TRBV5-1	CASSAGANTGELFF	TGCGCCAGCAGCGCGGGAGCGAACACCGGGGAGCTGTTTTTT
NA	TRBD1	TRBJ2-1	TRBV19	CASSLQGWNEQFF	TGTGCCAGTAGTTTACAGGGGTGGAATGAGCAGTTCTTC
NA	NA	TRBJ2-6	TRBV13	CASSPGWAGANVLTF	TGTGCCAGCAGCCCGGGGTGGGCTGGGGCCAACGTCCTGACTTTC
NA	NA	TRBJ1-1	TRBV19	CASSLMRGMNTEAFF	TGTGCCAGTAGTTTGATGAGGGGGATGAACACTGAAGCTTTCTTT
NA	TRBD1	TRBJ1-2	TRBV4-3	CASSQEGSGGYGYTF	TGCGCCAGCAGCCAAGAAGGGTCAGGGGGCTATGGCTACACCTTC
NA	NA	TRBJ2-5	TRBV7-2	CASSPGQIYQETQYF	TGTGCCAGCAGCCCTGGGCAGATCTACCAAGAGACCCAGTACTTC
NA	NA	TRBJ2-5	TRBV27	CASSLRGRLQETQYF	TGTGCCAGCAGTTTACGGGGGAGGCTCCAAGAGACCCAGTACTTC
NA	TRBD2	TRBJ2-2	TRBV7-3	CASRHRGGTGELFF	TGTGCCAGCAGGCATCGGGGAGGGACCGGGGAGCTGTTTTTT
many	TRBD1	TRBJ2-6	TRBV7-9	CASRPGGDRASGANVLTF	TGTGCCAGTAGACCAGGTGGGGACAGGGCCTCTGGGGCCAACGTCCTGACTTTC
NA	TRBD1	TRBJ2-3	TRBV7-9	CASSSLQGFADTQYF	TGTGCCAGCAGCTCCTTACAGGGGTTTGCAGATACGCAGTATTTT
NA	NA	TRBJ1-5	TRBV28	CAGRGSNQPQHF	TGTGCCGGTAGGGGAAGTAATCAGCCCCAGCATTTT
NA	NA	TRBJ1-4	TRBV18	CASSPGQGQTKELFF	TGTGCCAGCTCACCCGGGCAGGGGCAAACCAAGGAACTGTTTTTT
NA	NA	TRBJ2-1	TRBV11-3	CASSLLVGRQNEQFF	TGTGCCAGCAGCTTACTAGTCGGCCGACAGAATGAGCAGTTCTTC
NA	TRBD2	TRBJ2-1	TRBV7-9	CASSHNVAGRRGNEQFF	TGTGCCAGCAGCCACAACGTGGCGGGGAGGCGGGGGAATGAGCAGTTCTTC
NA	TRBD2	TRBJ2-5	TRBV5-5	CASSIRSGRVQETQYF	TGTGCCAGCAGCATCCGTAGCGGGAGGGTCCAAGAGACCCAGTACTTC
NA	TRBD2	TRBJ2-5	TRBV7-6	CASSRGTSAQETQYF	TGTGCCAGCAGCCGGGGGACTAGCGCGCAAGAGACCCAGTACTTC
few	TRBD2	TRBJ2-3	TRBV11-3	CASSRRETQYF	TGTGCCAGCAGCAGGCGGGAGACGCAGTATTTT
NA	TRBD1	TRBJ2-2	TRBV2	CASNRQGADGELFF	TGTGCCAGCAATCGACAGGGGGCGGACGGGGAGCTGTTTTTT
NA	TRBD2	TRBJ2-5	TRBV7-2	CASGGGYGQETQYF	TGTGCCAGCGGGGGGGGGTATGGTCAAGAGACCCAGTACTTC
NA	NA	TRBJ1-1	TRBV5-5	CASSLEGDYTEAFF	TGTGCCAGCAGCTTGGAGGGGGATTACACTGAAGCTTTCTTT
NA	TRBD2	TRBJ2-7	TRBV6-5	CASMKSGRTYEQYF	TGTGCCAGCATGAAGAGCGGGAGAACTTACGAGCAGTACTTC
NA	NA	TRBJ2-7	TRBV18	CASSRGAYYEQYF	TGTGCCAGCTCACGCGGGGCCTACTACGAGCAGTACTTC
NA	NA	TRBJ1-2	TRBV6-5	CASSYSRWQGRLTF	TGTGCCAGCAGTTACAGTAGGTGGCAGGGGCGTCTCACCTTC
medium-sized	NA	TRBJ1-6	TRBV27	CASSSLGQSYNSPLHF	TGTGCCAGCAGTTCACTTGGACAGTCATATAATTCACCCCTCCACTTT
NA	TRBD1	TRBJ1-5	TRBV6-2/TRBV6-3	CASSLRGSRTGYNQPQHF	TGTGCCAGCAGCCTTAGGGGGAGTCGGACAGGGTACAATCAGCCCCAGCATTTT
once	TRBD1	TRBJ1-4	TRBV24-1	CATSDPGTAGEKLFF	TGTGCCACCAGTGACCCCGGGACAGCTGGCGAAAAACTGTTTTTT
few	NA	TRBJ1-6	TRBV11-2	CASSPGTQNSPLHF	TGTGCCAGCAGCCCCGGGACACAGAATTCACCCCTCCACTTT